This T cell receptor (beta chain) originates from a study of T cell repertoires in cytomegalovirus infection. This clonotype came up once. The antigen remains undetermined. TCRdb ran MiXCR on the reads and lists one entry per CDR3 protein. The sample has around 800,000 distinct CDR3 sequences; around a third are singletons. The CDR3 has 14 residues. V lost 3 bases and J 5 bases, leaving 10 bases between the germline ends. Per the germline V gene, CDR1 is LNHDA and CDR2 is SQIVND (reference sequence). The origin of this receptor is a human donor in good health (CMV status not recorded). Some clones in this sample may be carry-over from other donors' samples. The chain is built from TRBV19 and TRBJ2-2; D is perhaps TRBD1 or TRBD2 (5 bases each). The sequenced sample was cultured CD8+ T cells from PBMCs, obtained from culture after CMV antigen stimulation. The CDR3 DNA is TGTGCCAGTAGTATGGGGGACCCGACCGGGGAGCTGTTTTTT. Translated: CASSMGDPTGELFF.